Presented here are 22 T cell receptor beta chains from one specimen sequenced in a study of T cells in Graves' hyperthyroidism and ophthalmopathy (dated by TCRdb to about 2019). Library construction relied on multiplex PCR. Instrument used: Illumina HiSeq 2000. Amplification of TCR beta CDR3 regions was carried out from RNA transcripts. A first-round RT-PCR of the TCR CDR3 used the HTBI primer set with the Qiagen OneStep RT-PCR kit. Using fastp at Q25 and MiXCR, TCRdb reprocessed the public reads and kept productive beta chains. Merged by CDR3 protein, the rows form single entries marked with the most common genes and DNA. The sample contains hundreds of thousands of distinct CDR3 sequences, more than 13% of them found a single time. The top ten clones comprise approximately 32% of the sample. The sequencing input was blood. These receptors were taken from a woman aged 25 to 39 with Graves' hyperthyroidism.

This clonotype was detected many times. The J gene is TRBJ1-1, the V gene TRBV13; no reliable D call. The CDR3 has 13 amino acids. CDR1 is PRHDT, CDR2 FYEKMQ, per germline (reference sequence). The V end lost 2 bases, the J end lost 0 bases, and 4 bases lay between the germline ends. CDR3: CASSLKLNTEAFF. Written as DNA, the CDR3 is TGTGCCAGCAGCTTAAAACTGAACACTGAAGCTTTCTTT.

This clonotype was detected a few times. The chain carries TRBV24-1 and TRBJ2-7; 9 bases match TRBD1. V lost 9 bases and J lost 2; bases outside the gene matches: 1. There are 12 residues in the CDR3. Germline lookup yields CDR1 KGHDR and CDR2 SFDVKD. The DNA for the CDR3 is TGTGCCACCCGGGACAGGGCCTACGAGCAGTACTTC. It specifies CATRDRAYEQYF.

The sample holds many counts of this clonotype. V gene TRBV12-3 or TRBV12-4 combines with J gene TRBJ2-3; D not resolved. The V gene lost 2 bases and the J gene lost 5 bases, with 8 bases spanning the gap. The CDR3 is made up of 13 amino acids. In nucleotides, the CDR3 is TGTGCCAGCAGTTTATGGGAAAAAGATACGCAGTATTTT. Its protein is CASSLWEKDTQYF.

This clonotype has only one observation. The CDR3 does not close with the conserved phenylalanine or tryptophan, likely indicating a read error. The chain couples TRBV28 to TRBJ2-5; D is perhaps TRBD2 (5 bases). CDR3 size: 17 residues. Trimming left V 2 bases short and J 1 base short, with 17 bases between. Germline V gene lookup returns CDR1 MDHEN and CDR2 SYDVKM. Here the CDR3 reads CASSLANWESTQETQYV. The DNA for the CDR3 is TGTGCCAGCAGTTTAGCGAATTGGGAGTCAACCCAAGAGACCCAGTACGTC.

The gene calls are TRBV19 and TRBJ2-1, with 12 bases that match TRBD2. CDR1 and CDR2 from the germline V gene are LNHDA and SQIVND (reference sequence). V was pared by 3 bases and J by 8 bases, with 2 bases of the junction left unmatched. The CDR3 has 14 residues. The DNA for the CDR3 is TGTGCCAGTAGTATCCTAGCGGGAGGGCATGAGCAGTTCTTC. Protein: CASSILAGGHEQFF.

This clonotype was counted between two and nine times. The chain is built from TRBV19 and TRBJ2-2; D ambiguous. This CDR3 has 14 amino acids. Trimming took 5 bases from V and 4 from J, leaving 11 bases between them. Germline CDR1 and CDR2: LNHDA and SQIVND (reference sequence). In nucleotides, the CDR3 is TGTGCCAGTAGTCCGGGTCCGGTCACCGGGGAGCTGTTTTTT. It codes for CASSPGPVTGELFF.

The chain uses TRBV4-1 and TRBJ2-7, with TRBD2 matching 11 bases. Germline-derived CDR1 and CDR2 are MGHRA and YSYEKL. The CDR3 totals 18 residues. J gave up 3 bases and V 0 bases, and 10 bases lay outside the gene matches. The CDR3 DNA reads TGCGCCAGCAGCCAAGATCTGGGTCCCCTAGCGGGAGGCTACGAGCAGTACTTC. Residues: CASSQDLGPLAGGYEQYF.

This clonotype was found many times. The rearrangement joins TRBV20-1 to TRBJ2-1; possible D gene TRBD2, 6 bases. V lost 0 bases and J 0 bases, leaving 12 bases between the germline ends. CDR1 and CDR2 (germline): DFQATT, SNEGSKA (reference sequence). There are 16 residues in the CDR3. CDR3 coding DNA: TGCAGTGCTAGAGATCTTGCGGGGTCCTCCTACAATGAGCAGTTCTTC. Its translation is CSARDLAGSSYNEQFF.

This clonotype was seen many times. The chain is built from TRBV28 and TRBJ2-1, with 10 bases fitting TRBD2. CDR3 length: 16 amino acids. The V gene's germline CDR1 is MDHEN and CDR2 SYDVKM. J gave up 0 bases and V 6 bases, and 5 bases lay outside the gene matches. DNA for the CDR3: TGTGCCAGCAGGGGAGCGGGAGGGAACTCCTACAATGAGCAGTTCTTC. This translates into CASRGAGGNSYNEQFF. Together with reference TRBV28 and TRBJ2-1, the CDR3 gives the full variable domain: DVKVTQSSRYLVKRTGEKVFLECVQDMDHENMFWYRQDPGLGLRLIYFSYDVKMKEKGDIPEGYSVSREKKERFSLILESASTNQTSMYLCASRGAGGNSYNEQFFGPGTRLTVL.

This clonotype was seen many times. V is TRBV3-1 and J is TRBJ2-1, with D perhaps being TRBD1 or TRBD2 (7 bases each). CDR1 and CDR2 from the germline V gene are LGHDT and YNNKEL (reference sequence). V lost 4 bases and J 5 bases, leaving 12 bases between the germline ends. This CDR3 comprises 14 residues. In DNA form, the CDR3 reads TGTGCCAGCAGCCTCAGGGGGGGCCACAATGAGCAGTTCTTC. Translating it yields CASSLRGGHNEQFF.

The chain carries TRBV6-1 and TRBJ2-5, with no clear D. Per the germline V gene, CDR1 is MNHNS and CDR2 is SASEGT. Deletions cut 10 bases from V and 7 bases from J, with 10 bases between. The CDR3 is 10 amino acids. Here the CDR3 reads CATMYGTQYF. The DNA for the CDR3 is TGTGCCACCATGTACGGGACCCAGTACTTC.

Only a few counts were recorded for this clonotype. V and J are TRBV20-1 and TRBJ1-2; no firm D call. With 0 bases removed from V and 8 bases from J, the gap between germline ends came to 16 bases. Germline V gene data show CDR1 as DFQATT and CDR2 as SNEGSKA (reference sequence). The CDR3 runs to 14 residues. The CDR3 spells CSAREVTAPWGYTF. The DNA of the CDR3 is TGCAGTGCTAGAGAGGTGACGGCCCCTTGGGGCTACACCTTC.

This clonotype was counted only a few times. CDR3 DNA sequence: TGTGCCAGCAGCGTAGACAGGGGGGACACCGGGGAGCTGTTTTTT. This gives the protein CASSVDRGDTGELFF. The chain is built from TRBV7-9 and TRBJ2-2; 9 bases are shared with TRBD1. The CDR3 totals 15 residues. With V trimmed by 5 bases and J by 3 bases, 4 bases remained unmatched. The germline gives CDR1 SEHNR, CDR2 FQNEAQ (reference sequence).

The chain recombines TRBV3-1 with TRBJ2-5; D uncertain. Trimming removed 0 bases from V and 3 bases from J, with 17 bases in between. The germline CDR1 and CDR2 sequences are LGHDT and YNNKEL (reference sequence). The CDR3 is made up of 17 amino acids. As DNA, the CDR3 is TGTGCCAGCAGCCAAGATCTTGCGGTGGGCAGGAAAGAGACCCAGTACTTC. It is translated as CASSQDLAVGRKETQYF.

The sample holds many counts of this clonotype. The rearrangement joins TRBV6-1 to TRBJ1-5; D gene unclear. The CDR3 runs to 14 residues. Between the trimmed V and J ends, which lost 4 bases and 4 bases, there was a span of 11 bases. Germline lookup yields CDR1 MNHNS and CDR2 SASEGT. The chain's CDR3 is CASSGTGWNQPQHF. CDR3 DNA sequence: TGTGCCAGCAGTGGAACGGGTTGGAATCAGCCCCAGCATTTT.

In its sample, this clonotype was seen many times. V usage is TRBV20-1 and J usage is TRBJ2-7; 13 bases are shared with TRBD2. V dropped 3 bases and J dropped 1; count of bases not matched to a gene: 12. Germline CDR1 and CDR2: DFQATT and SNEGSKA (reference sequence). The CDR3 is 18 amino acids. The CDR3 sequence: CSASGRRTSGSGSYEQYF. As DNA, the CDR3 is TGCAGTGCTAGTGGTCGCCGGACTAGCGGGAGTGGTTCCTACGAGCAGTACTTC.

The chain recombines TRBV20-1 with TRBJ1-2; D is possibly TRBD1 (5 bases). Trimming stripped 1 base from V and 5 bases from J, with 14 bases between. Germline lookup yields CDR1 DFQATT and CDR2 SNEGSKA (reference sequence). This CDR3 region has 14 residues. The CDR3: CSARAVGTGYGYTF. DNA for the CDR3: TGCAGTGCTAGAGCAGTAGGGACGGGATATGGCTACACCTTC.

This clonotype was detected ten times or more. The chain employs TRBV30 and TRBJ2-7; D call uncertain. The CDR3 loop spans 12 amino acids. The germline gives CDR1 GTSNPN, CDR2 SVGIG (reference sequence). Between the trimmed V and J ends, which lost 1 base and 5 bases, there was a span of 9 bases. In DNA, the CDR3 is TGTGCCTGGAGTGGGGGTAGGGACGAGCAGTACTTC. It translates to CAWSGGRDEQYF. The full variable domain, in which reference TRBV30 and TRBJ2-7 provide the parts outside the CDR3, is SQTIHQWPATLVQPVGSPLSLECTVEGTSNPNLYWYRQAAGRGLQLLFYSVGIGQISSEVPQNLSASRPQDRQFILSSKKLLLSDSGFYLCAWSGGRDEQYFGPGTRLTVT.

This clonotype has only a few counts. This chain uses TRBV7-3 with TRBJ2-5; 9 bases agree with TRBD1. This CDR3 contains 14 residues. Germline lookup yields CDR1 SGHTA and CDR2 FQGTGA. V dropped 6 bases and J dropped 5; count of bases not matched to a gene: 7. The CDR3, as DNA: TGTGCCAGCAGGCCGGGACAGGGTGGGGAGACCCAGTACTTC. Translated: CASRPGQGGETQYF.

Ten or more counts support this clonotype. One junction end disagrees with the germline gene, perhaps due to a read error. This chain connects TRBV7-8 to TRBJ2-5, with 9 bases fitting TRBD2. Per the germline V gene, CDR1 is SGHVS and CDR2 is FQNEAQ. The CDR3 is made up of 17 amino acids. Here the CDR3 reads CASTLGLTSGVQETQYF. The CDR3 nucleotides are TGTGCCAGCACCTTAGGGTTGACTAGCGGAGTCCAAGAGACCCAGTACTTC.

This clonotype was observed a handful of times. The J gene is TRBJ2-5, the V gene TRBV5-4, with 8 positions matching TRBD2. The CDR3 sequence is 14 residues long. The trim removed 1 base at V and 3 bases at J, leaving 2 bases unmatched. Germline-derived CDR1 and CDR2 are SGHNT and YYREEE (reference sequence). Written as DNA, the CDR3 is TGTGCCAGCAGCTTGCCGGGACTAGAAGAGACCCAGTACTTC. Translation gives CASSLPGLEETQYF.

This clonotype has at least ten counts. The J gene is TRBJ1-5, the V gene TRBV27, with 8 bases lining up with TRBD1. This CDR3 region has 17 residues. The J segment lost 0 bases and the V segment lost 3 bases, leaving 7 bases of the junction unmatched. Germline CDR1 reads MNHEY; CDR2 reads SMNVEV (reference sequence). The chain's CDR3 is CASSFRQGMYSNQPQHF. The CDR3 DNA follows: TGTGCCAGCAGTTTTCGACAGGGGATGTATAGCAATCAGCCCCAGCATTTT.